The 25 T cell receptor beta chains reported below all come from one sample, sequenced in a study of T cells in Graves' hyperthyroidism and ophthalmopathy. It was RNA transcripts that yielded the amplified TCR beta CDR3 regions. TCR CDR3 underwent first-round RT-PCR with the HTBI primer set. TCRdb reprocessed the multiplex PCR reads with MiXCR, giving one entry per CDR3 protein. Among a few hundred thousand distinct CDR3 sequences listed, around 14% were seen once. The specimen was blood. The receptors here all came from a woman in her twenties or thirties with Graves' hyperthyroidism.

In this sample, this clonotype turned up many times. This chain uses TRBV2 with TRBJ2-1; D not resolved. The CDR3 sequence is 11 residues long. CDR1 SNHLY and CDR2 FYNNEI come from the germline V gene. V was trimmed by 7 bases and J by 11 bases, leaving 12 bases between them. The CDR3 here is CASTWQTKQFF. As DNA, the CDR3 is TGTGCCAGCACCTGGCAAACTAAGCAGTTCTTC. Using reference TRBV2 and TRBJ2-1 for the parts outside the CDR3, the full variable domain is EPEVTQTPSHQVTQMGQEVILRCVPISNHLYFYWYRQILGQKVEFLVSFYNNEISEKSEIFDDQFSVERPDGSNFTLKIRSTKLEDSAMYFCASTWQTKQFFGPGTRLTVL.

This clonotype showed up many times. Germline is not matched at one junction end, which may reflect a read error. V is TRBV2 and J is TRBJ2-7; D remains ambiguous. Per germline, CDR1 SNHLY and CDR2 FYNNEI. The CDR3 spans 11 residues. CDR3 nucleotides: TGTGCCAGCCGTGAAACTTACGAGCAGTACTTC. It codes for CASRETYEQYF.

This clonotype has only a few counts. The chain is built from TRBV4-3 and TRBJ2-1; 9 bases are a match to TRBD2. Trimming cost V 0 bases and J 6 bases; bases outside gene matches: 9. The germline CDR1 and CDR2 sequences are LGHNA and YSLEER. This CDR3 has 17 amino acids. The CDR3 bases are TGCGCCAGCAGCCAAGATCAGGCGGGAGGGCCGCTCAATGAGCAGTTCTTC. Encoded protein: CASSQDQAGGPLNEQFF.

This clonotype has more than one count but fewer than ten. The rearrangement uses TRBV19 and TRBJ2-2, with TRBD1 as a possible D gene (6 bases). Germline CDR1 and CDR2: LNHDA and SQIVND (reference sequence). The CDR3 is 15 residues long. Trimming pared 7 bases from V and 5 bases from J, leaving 17 bases between. The CDR3 spells CASTSRDRPTGELFF. As DNA, the CDR3 is TGTGCCAGTACTTCCCGTGACAGGCCGACCGGGGAGCTGTTTTTT.

This clonotype was counted only a few times. J is TRBJ1-3 and V is TRBV7-9; D gene uncertain. V lost 5 bases to trimming and J lost 1 base, with 15 bases between them. Germline V CDR1 and CDR2: SEHNR, FQNEAQ (reference sequence). The CDR3 loop spans 16 amino acids. CDR3 DNA sequence: TGTGCCAGCAGCCCCCAAAGGCGGCTGTCTGGAAACACCATATATTTT. Its translation is CASSPQRRLSGNTIYF.

This clonotype was detected ten times or more. The chain links TRBV27 to TRBJ2-7; maybe TRBD1 (6 bases). This CDR3 comprises 16 residues. Germline V CDR1 and CDR2: MNHEY, SMNVEV (reference sequence). Trimming removed 6 bases from V and 0 bases from J, with 18 bases in between. The CDR3 is CASSLHTGSHSYEQYF. The CDR3 nucleotides read TGTGCCAGCAGCCTCCACACAGGGTCCCACTCCTACGAGCAGTACTTC.

This clonotype was seen at least ten times. Mismatch with germline at one junction end may stem from a read error. Written as DNA, the CDR3 is TGTGCCAGCAGCCCCCGGGCTAGCGGGAGCATAGATACGCAGTATTTT. Encoded protein: CASSPRASGSIDTQYF. This sequence joins TRBV11-2 and TRBJ2-3, with 10 bases fitting TRBD2. The CDR3 is 16 residues long. CDR1 is SGHAT and CDR2 is FQNNGV in the germline V gene.

This clonotype was seen many times. This chain links TRBV28 with TRBJ1-1, with no clear D. The germline V gene has CDR1 MDHEN and CDR2 SYDVKM. Trimming left V 5 bases short and J 0 bases short, with 13 bases between. The CDR3 runs 15 residues. CDR3 residues: CASSPLFGLNTEAFF. Written as DNA, the CDR3 is TGTGCCAGCAGTCCCCTCTTCGGGCTGAACACTGAAGCTTTCTTT. Full variable domain (missing parts from reference TRBV28 and TRBJ1-1): DVKVTQSSRYLVKRTGEKVFLECVQDMDHENMFWYRQDPGLGLRLIYFSYDVKMKEKGDIPEGYSVSREKKERFSLILESASTNQTSMYLCASSPLFGLNTEAFFGQGTRLTVV.

This clonotype has a handful of counts. The chain links TRBV12-3 or TRBV12-4 to TRBJ2-7; D is undetermined. Trimming cost V 2 bases and J 5 bases, with 10 bases left between them. The CDR3 loop spans 13 amino acids. The CDR3 nucleotides are TGTGCCAGCAGTTTAAACAATATGGACGAGCAGTACTTC. Protein sequence: CASSLNNMDEQYF.

This clonotype has only a few counts. The rearrangement links TRBV12-3 or TRBV12-4 to TRBJ1-1; TRBD1 might be the D (5 bases). Trimming removed 7 bases at V and 6 bases at J, with 15 bases between. The CDR3 is 13 amino acids. DNA for the CDR3: TGTGCCAGCACCAAGGTAGGGGTCTCTGAAGCTTTCTTT. Its translation is CASTKVGVSEAFF.

This clonotype was counted between two and nine times. J is TRBJ1-1 and V is TRBV20-1; D may be TRBD1 (5 bases). CDR1 is DFQATT, CDR2 SNEGSKA, per germline (reference sequence). Trimming pared 6 bases from V and 4 bases from J, leaving 12 bases between. The CDR3 runs to 12 residues. CDR3 DNA: TGCAGTGCCGTCCGGGGGGGCACTGAAGCTTTCTTT. Encoded protein: CSAVRGGTEAFF.

This clonotype was seen repeatedly, ten times or more. The CDR3 DNA reads TGTGCCTGGAGTGGTGTGGGAGCCGGGGAGCTGTTTTTT. Translating gives CAWSGVGAGELFF. V and J are TRBV30 and TRBJ2-2; a possible D gene is TRBD2 (5 bases). V was pared by 1 base and J by 6 bases, with 9 bases between. Germline V gene sequence: CDR1 GTSNPN, CDR2 SVGIG (reference sequence). The CDR3 has 13 residues.

This clonotype was counted ten times or more. The V and J genes are TRBV30 and TRBJ2-5; 13 bases are a match to TRBD2. The trim removed 3 bases at V and 14 bases at J, leaving 12 bases unmatched. CDR3 length: 14 amino acids. Looked up from germline, CDR1 is GTSNPN and CDR2 is SVGIG (reference sequence). CDR3 sequence reads: CAWSPGTSGTPNYF. The CDR3 bases are TGTGCCTGGAGCCCCGGGACTAGCGGGACCCCGAACTACTTC.

The table lists this clonotype with many counts. This chain links TRBV7-9 with TRBJ2-3; D gene unclear. Germline-derived CDR1 and CDR2 are SEHNR and FQNEAQ (reference sequence). The CDR3 sequence is 13 residues long. The V and J ends lost 4 bases and 4 bases respectively, with 9 bases between them. CDR3 region: CASSSLWSDTQYF. The CDR3 nucleotides are TGTGCCAGCAGCTCACTGTGGTCAGATACGCAGTATTTT.

In this sample, this clonotype turned up many times. The chain couples TRBV18 to TRBJ2-1; D is possibly TRBD1 or TRBD2 (5 bases each). Looked up from germline, CDR1 is KGHSH and CDR2 is LQKENI. Trimming removed 3 bases at V and 4 bases at J, with 7 bases between. The CDR3 covers 13 residues. This CDR3 reads CASSPGEYNEQFF. Written as DNA, the CDR3 is TGTGCCAGCTCACCGGGGGAGTACAATGAGCAGTTCTTC.

This clonotype showed up many times. The chain is built from TRBV7-2 and TRBJ2-7; D is unclear. Trimming shortened V by 1 base and J by 5 bases, and 6 bases separated the two germline ends. This CDR3 has 12 amino acids. CDR1 SGHTA and CDR2 FQGNSA come from the germline V gene. CDR3 residues: CASSLGLDEQYF. In nucleotides, the CDR3 is TGTGCCAGCAGCTTAGGACTCGACGAGCAGTACTTC. Looking up the rest from reference TRBV7-2 and TRBJ2-7 gives the full variable domain: GAGVSQSPSNKVTEKGKDVELRCDPISGHTALYWYRQSLGQGLEFLIYFQGNSAPDKSGLPSDRFSAERTGGSVSTLTIQRTQQEDSAVYLCASSLGLDEQYFGPGTRLTVT.

V is TRBV3-1 and J is TRBJ1-2; 7 positions agree with TRBD1. Germline CDR1 reads LGHDT; CDR2 reads YNNKEL (reference sequence). The trim removed 0 bases at V and 5 bases at J, leaving 9 bases unmatched. The CDR3 runs to 16 residues. The CDR3 nucleotides are TGTGCCAGCAGCCAAGACTCCCCAGGGGGATCTTATGGCTACACCTTC. Residues: CASSQDSPGGSYGYTF. Using reference TRBV3-1 and TRBJ1-2 for the parts outside the CDR3, the full variable domain is DTAVSQTPKYLVTQMGNDKSIKCEQNLGHDTMYWYKQDSKKFLKIMFSYNNKELIINETVPNRFSPKSPDKAHLNLHINSLELGDSAVYFCASSQDSPGGSYGYTFGSGTRLTVV.

The sample holds a few counts of this clonotype. V usage is TRBV15 and J usage is TRBJ2-7, with D possibly matching TRBD1 (6 bases). Per the germline V gene, CDR1 is LNHNV and CDR2 is YYDKDF (reference sequence). CDR3 length: 17 residues. V was clipped by 0 bases and J by 0 bases, with 15 bases between them. The CDR3 DNA is TGTGCCACCAGCAGAGATCGAGGGACACCAAACTCCTACGAGCAGTACTTC. It is translated as CATSRDRGTPNSYEQYF.

This clonotype showed up many times. The V call is TRBV2, the J call TRBJ2-1; 10 bases agree with TRBD1. V shed 6 bases and J 14 bases; nucleotides not matched to a gene: 10. The CDR3 extends over 13 amino acids. Germline assignment: CDR1 SNHLY and CDR2 FYNNEI. The CDR3 nucleotides read TGTGCCAGCAGGACCCAGACAGGGGGCCGCAAGTTCTTC. Translation: CASRTQTGGRKFF.

This clonotype occurred many times. The chain links TRBV2 to TRBJ1-2, with 9 positions matching TRBD1. V lost 6 bases and J lost 9; bases outside the gene matches: 14. The length of the CDR3 is 15 residues. The germline V gene has CDR1 SNHLY and CDR2 FYNNEI. CDR3 sequence (DNA): TGTGCCAGCAGGACACCGGGACAGGGTCAGTATCGCTACACCTTC. Its protein is CASRTPGQGQYRYTF.

In this sample, this clonotype turned up a few times. The chain joins TRBV5-1 to TRBJ1-2, with TRBD1 identical over 8 bases. The ends lost 4 bases at V and 6 bases at J; junction bases unmatched: 8. The germline V gene encodes CDR1 SGHRS and CDR2 YFSETQ. This CDR3 has 14 residues. This CDR3 reads CASSRGQVGDGYTF. CDR3 DNA: TGCGCCAGCAGCCGGGGACAGGTTGGGGATGGCTACACCTTC. The whole variable domain, filled in from reference TRBV5-1 and TRBJ1-2, reads KAGVTQTPRYLIKTRGQQVTLSCSPISGHRSVSWYQQTPGQGLQFLFEYFSETQRNKGNFPGRFSGRQFSNSRSEMNVSTLELGDSALYLCASSRGQVGDGYTFGSGTRLTVV.

In its sample, this clonotype was seen many times. J is TRBJ1-1 and V is TRBV15; D not certain. Germline assignment: CDR1 LNHNV and CDR2 YYDKDF (reference sequence). Trimming took 0 bases from V and 10 from J, leaving 9 bases between them. The CDR3 runs to 12 residues. The DNA for the CDR3 is TGTGCCACCAGCAGAGATAAAGAAGGAGCTTTCTTT. This encodes CATSRDKEGAFF. The entire variable domain, with the rest obtained from reference TRBV15 and TRBJ1-1, is as follows: DAMVIQNPRYQVTQFGKPVTLSCSQTLNHNVMYWYQQKSSQAPKLLFHYYDKDFNNEADTPDNFQSRRPNTSFCFLDIRSPGLGDTAMYLCATSRDKEGAFFGQGTRLTVV.

Notes on this clonotype: One base away lies a much larger clone, so this may be a sequencing read error. The CDR3 nucleotides are TGCGCCAGCAGCTTGGACTTGTTATGGTTGACTAGCGGGGAAAGCACAGTTACGCAGTATTTT. Its protein is CASSLDLLWLTSGESTVTQYF. The rearrangement uses TRBV5-1 and TRBJ2-3; 11 bases agree with TRBD2. The V gene's germline CDR1 is SGHRS and CDR2 YFSETQ. CDR3 length: 21 amino acids.

The chain has TRBV5-6 and TRBJ2-7, with 9 bases aligning to TRBD1. J lost 6 bases, V lost 4 bases, and 8 bases had no gene match. Germline V gives CDR1 SGHDT, CDR2 YYEEEE. The CDR3 is made up of 14 amino acids. The CDR3 loop reads CASSRRQGVGEQYF. The CDR3, as DNA: TGTGCCAGCAGCAGGCGACAGGGGGTGGGCGAGCAGTACTTC.

The genes are TRBV9 and TRBJ2-2; TRBD2 matches 9 bases. The germline gives CDR1 SGDLS, CDR2 YYNGEE. This CDR3 has 16 residues. Losses at the gene ends were 4 bases for V and 7 bases for J; bases not matched to a gene: 11. The CDR3 spells CASSSRRGLAIGELFF. As DNA, the CDR3 is TGTGCCAGCAGCTCCCGCAGGGGACTAGCTATCGGGGAGCTGTTTTTT.